This T cell receptor (beta chain) comes out of a study of T cell responses to AZD1222 COVID-19 vaccine. The CDR3 has 15 amino acids. The V gene lost 5 bases and the J gene lost 7 bases, with 20 bases spanning the gap. CDR1 is SEHNR and CDR2 is FQNEAQ in the germline V gene (reference sequence). TCRdb keeps only in-frame clones here, not all; method: immunoSEQ multiplex PCR. The sample holds about 150,000 clones, approximately 92% seen once. Note on this clone: Its antigen is undetermined.

Overall study results and limits: Sampled repertoires all dated from after the peak T cell response. The study identified only five to seven AZD1222 recipients as seropositive at baseline. Two AZD1222 administrations were followed by greater Spike-specific TCR breadth and depth.

The chain is built from TRBV7-9 and TRBJ2-5; D might be TRBD1 (5 bases). The specimen was peripheral blood, collected 28 days after the second AZD1222 dose. This TCR came from an adult who received the AZD1222 COVID-19 vaccine. The CDR3 region is CASSVGMAGKGTQYF. The CDR3 DNA follows: TGTGCCAGCAGCGTGGGCATGGCAGGGAAAGGGACCCAGTACTTC.